A selection of T cell receptor beta chains follows, all from one sample in a study of T cells in Graves' hyperthyroidism and ophthalmopathy. Using its own MiXCR run on the multiplex PCR reads, TCRdb lists one record per CDR3 protein. Among a few hundred thousand distinct CDR3 sequences listed, 14% were seen once. Sequencing was done on a sample of blood. The receptors were sampled from a woman in her forties with Graves' hyperthyroidism. Each CDR3 is given with its conserved first and last residue. The D gene is left open where the match is weak. Not every row has a clone size; where given, it reads once, few, many or a size class.

J gene	V gene	D gene	clone size	CDR3 protein	CDR3 DNA
TRBJ1-5	TRBV6-1	.	.	CASNGGLQPQHF	TGTGCCAGCAATGGGGGTCTGCAGCCCCAGCATTTT
TRBJ2-7	TRBV20-1	.	many	CSARLGQISSYEQYF	TGCAGTGCTAGACTCGGACAGATCAGCTCCTACGAGCAGTACTTC
TRBJ2-1	TRBV27	.	many	CASSSRDGSYNEQFF	TGTGCCAGCAGTTCCCGGGACGGCTCCTACAATGAGCAGTTCTTC
TRBJ1-5	TRBV28	.	many	CASRPGTYSNQPQHF	TGTGCCAGCAGACCCGGGACATATAGCAATCAGCCCCAGCATTTT
TRBJ2-7	TRBV3-1	.	.	CASSHLQGSGSYEQYF	TGTGCCAGCAGCCACCTCCAGGGAAGCGGATCCTACGAGCAGTACTTC
TRBJ1-1	TRBV11-2	.	many	CASSLASGTLHTEAFF	TGTGCCAGCAGCTTAGCCTCCGGGACCCTACACACTGAAGCTTTCTTT
TRBJ2-1	TRBV28	.	many	CASRRNNEQFF	TGTGCCAGCAGAAGAAACAATGAGCAGTTCTTC
TRBJ1-1	TRBV9	.	.	CASSVQAYTEAFF	TGTGCCAGCAGCGTGCAGGCGTACACTGAAGCTTTCTTT
TRBJ2-3	TRBV9	TRBD1	few	CASSGPTGLIDTQYF	TGTGCCAGCAGCGGACCGACAGGGTTGATAGATACGCAGTATTTT
TRBJ2-7	TRBV28	.	many	CASILRVPSGEQYF	TGTGCCAGCATACTCAGGGTACCCTCCGGCGAGCAGTACTTC
TRBJ2-1	TRBV6-6	.	many	CASSYSGGNYNEQFF	TGTGCCAGCAGTTACTCAGGTGGGAACTACAATGAGCAGTTCTTC
TRBJ1-5	TRBV20-1	TRBD1	many	CSAKKGQGAAQPQHF	TGCAGTGCTAAAAAGGGACAGGGGGCCGCTCAGCCCCAGCATTTT
TRBJ2-3	TRBV5-6	TRBD1	.	CASSFFRDRGTDTQYF	TGTGCCAGCAGCTTTTTTCGGGACAGGGGCACAGATACGCAGTATTTT
TRBJ2-7	TRBV7-9	.	few	CASSLMEEQYF	TGTGCCAGCAGCTTAATGGAGGAGCAGTACTTC
TRBJ2-1	TRBV20-1	TRBD2	few	CSATIISSGRTVNEQFF	TGCAGTGCTACCATCATTTCTAGCGGGAGGACGGTCAATGAGCAGTTCTTC
TRBJ1-1	TRBV7-2	TRBD1	few	CASSLDRNEAFF	TGTGCCAGCAGCCTGGACAGGAATGAAGCTTTCTTT
TRBJ2-3	TRBV28	.	many	CASGRLSDTQYF	TGTGCCAGCGGGCGTCTTAGTGATACGCAGTATTTT
TRBJ2-7	TRBV5-1	TRBD2	many	CASSLGGTSGIYEQYF	TGCGCCAGCAGCTTGGGGGGGACTAGCGGAATCTACGAGCAGTACTTC
TRBJ2-3	TRBV19	.	many	CASSIQGHSDTQYF	TGTGCCAGTAGTATACAGGGACACAGCGATACGCAGTATTTT
TRBJ2-1	TRBV15	.	many	CATSRDGDQGRYNEQFF	TGTGCCACCAGCAGAGATGGTGACCAGGGGAGGTACAATGAGCAGTTCTTC